The 18 T cell receptor beta chains given below trace back to one sample, sequenced in a study of T-cell reconstitution after alpha-beta-depleted transplantation in children. Unique molecular identifiers tagged the TCRbeta library. Each CDR3 protein is one row after TCRdb ran MiXCR on the PCR reads. The sample yields under 850,000 distinct CDR3 sequences, roughly 14% seen once. Sequences were derived from PBMCs, sampled before TCRalphabeta/CD19-depleted stem cell transplant. The origin of the receptors is a girl aged 2 to 10 with congenital amegakaryocytic thrombocytopenia, due to receive a stem cell transplant.

This clonotype was recorded at least ten times. J is TRBJ2-3 and V is TRBV10-3; no firm D call. The germline gives CDR1 ENHRY, CDR2 SYGVKD. Trimming removed 3 bases from V and 0 bases from J, with 7 bases in between. The CDR3 runs 14 residues. CDR3 loop: CAISDRPSTDTQYF. CDR3 in DNA: TGTGCCATCAGTGACAGACCCAGCACAGATACGCAGTATTTT.

The rearrangement joins TRBV6-1 to TRBJ2-1; the match to TRBD2 covers 11 bases. Germline CDR1 reads MNHNS; CDR2 reads SASEGT. This CDR3 comprises 16 residues. Trimming took 10 bases from V and 4 from J; bases not matched to a gene: 12. The CDR3 loop reads CATMTSGMVPYNEQFF. CDR3 nucleotide sequence: TGTGCCACTATGACTAGCGGGATGGTCCCTTACAATGAGCAGTTCTTC.

As to this clonotype: The conserved closing phenylalanine or tryptophan is absent in this CDR3, likely reflecting a read error. The chain couples TRBV4-1 to TRBJ1-5; D unresolved. V gave up 4 bases and J gave up 0 bases, with 10 bases separating them. CDR3 length: 15 residues. Germline V lookup: CDR1 MGHRA, CDR2 YSYEKL. The CDR3 nucleotides are TGCGCCAGCAGCCCCGGGATCTTTAGCAATCAGCCCCAGCATTTA. It yields the protein CASSPGIFSNQPQHL.

This clonotype was counted between two and nine times. The chain links TRBV5-1 to TRBJ2-2, with TRBD2 matching 7 bases. CDR1 is SGHRS and CDR2 is YFSETQ in the germline V gene. Trimming took 4 bases from V and 2 from J; bases not matched to a gene: 11. There are 17 residues in the CDR3. Here the CDR3 DNA reads TGCGCCAGCAGCGCGCAAGCGGGACTCTCCAACACCGGGGAGCTGTTTTTT. It is translated as CASSAQAGLSNTGELFF.

This clonotype was detected a few times. The rearrangement uses TRBV5-1 and TRBJ1-4, with D perhaps TRBD1 (5 bases). Germline values: CDR1 SGHRS, CDR2 YFSETQ. V was shortened by 0 bases and J by 3 bases, with 15 bases between the two germline ends. This CDR3 comprises 17 residues. CDR3 DNA sequence: TGCGCCAGCAGCTTGGAGGCAGGGATGGGATCTAATGAAAAACTGTTTTTT. It codes for CASSLEAGMGSNEKLFF.

This clonotype was observed many times. The V and J genes are TRBV5-6 and TRBJ1-1, with D possibly matching TRBD1 (5 bases). V shed 4 bases and J shed 5 bases, with 12 bases lying between them. The germline CDR1 and CDR2 sequences are SGHDT and YYEEEE. The CDR3 totals 13 residues. The CDR3 loop reads CASSPGGGTEAFF. In DNA, the CDR3 is TGTGCCAGCAGCCCAGGCGGGGGGACTGAAGCTTTCTTT.

This clonotype was seen many times. The genes are TRBV21-1 and TRBJ2-7; the table's D call, TRBD2, was not checked against the DNA. TRBV21-1 is a pseudogene segment. This CDR3 is built from 15 residues. The CDR3 bases are TGTGCCAGCAGCAAAGGCGGGCGGTCCTCCTACGAGCAGTACTTC. Translated: CASSKGGRSSYEQYF.

The CDR3 region is CSVAGLGGTGNTIYF. Written as DNA, the CDR3 is TGCAGTGTTGCAGGTCTAGGAGGGACTGGAAACACCATATATTTT. The chain couples TRBV20-1 to TRBJ1-3; D is unresolved. Germline CDR1 reads DFQATT; CDR2 reads SNEGSKA (reference sequence). The V and J ends lost 7 bases and 2 bases respectively, with 18 bases between them. The CDR3 sequence is 15 residues long.

This clonotype was picked up a small number of times. The V and J genes are TRBV20-1 and TRBJ2-5; D call uncertain. V gave up 4 bases and J gave up 5 bases, with 14 bases separating them. Germline CDR1 is DFQATT and CDR2 is SNEGSKA (reference sequence). The CDR3 runs 13 residues. This CDR3 reads CSAISTTGETQYF. The CDR3 DNA follows: TGCAGTGCTATCTCTACTACCGGGGAGACCCAGTACTTC.

The sample holds many counts of this clonotype. The V gene is TRBV5-1, the J gene TRBJ1-1; TRBD1 might be the D (5 bases). V dropped 4 bases and J dropped 3 bases, with 16 bases sitting between them. The CDR3 runs to 15 residues. Germline V CDR1 and CDR2: SGHRS, YFSETQ. CDR3 residues: CASSPRAPFDTEAFF. CDR3 nucleotides: TGCGCCAGCAGCCCCAGGGCCCCGTTCGACACTGAAGCTTTCTTT.

V gene TRBV5-6 combines with J gene TRBJ2-1; 7 positions agree with TRBD2. Germline trimming cut 1 base from V and 4 bases from J; bases unmatched to any gene: 8. Germline lookup yields CDR1 SGHDT and CDR2 YYEEEE. This CDR3 spans 16 amino acids. CDR3 in DNA: TGTGCCAGCAGCTTGTCCCCTAGCGGAGCTTACAATGAGCAGTTCTTC. It yields the protein CASSLSPSGAYNEQFF. The complete variable domain, with remaining parts taken from reference TRBV5-6 and TRBJ2-1, reads DAGVTQSPTHLIKTRGQQVTLRCSPKSGHDTVSWYQQALGQGPQFIFQYYEEEERQRGNFPDRFSGHQFPNYSSELNVNALLLGDSALYLCASSLSPSGAYNEQFFGPGTRLTVL.

J is TRBJ2-1 and V is TRBV3-1, with 11 nucleotides matching TRBD2. V trimming: 0 bases; J trimming: 6 bases; junction bases outside the gene matches: 10. This CDR3 has 18 amino acids. CDR1 is LGHDT, CDR2 YNNKEL, per germline (reference sequence). The CDR3 loop is CASSQDLTTSGRPNEQFF. In DNA, the CDR3 is TGTGCCAGCAGCCAAGACCTTACTACTAGCGGGAGACCCAATGAGCAGTTCTTC.

At least ten counts were recorded for this clonotype. The chain recombines TRBV20-1 with TRBJ2-5; D remains ambiguous. There are 11 residues in the CDR3. CDR1 is DFQATT, CDR2 SNEGSKA, per germline (reference sequence). Trimming removed 1 base from V and 5 bases from J, with 5 bases in between. The CDR3 DNA reads TGCAGTGCTAGAGCTAGGGAGACCCAGTACTTC. This codes for CSARARETQYF.

There are many counts of this clonotype. The chain links TRBV10-2 to TRBJ2-7; D call uncertain. The CDR3 runs 14 residues. Between the trimmed V and J ends, which lost 6 bases and 0 bases, there was a span of 12 bases. Looked up from germline, CDR1 is WSHSY and CDR2 is SAAADI. CDR3 sequence reads: CASSQTFSSYEQYF. The CDR3 DNA sequence: TGCGCCAGCAGCCAGACATTTAGCTCCTACGAGCAGTACTTC.

This clonotype was recorded at least ten times. This chain uses TRBV5-6 with TRBJ1-2; 7 nucleotides agree with TRBD1. The ends lost 3 bases at V and 8 bases at J; junction bases unmatched: 7. The CDR3 consists of 13 residues. Germline lookup yields CDR1 SGHDT and CDR2 YYEEEE. The CDR3 DNA is TGTGCCAGCAGCTCGTTACAGGGGCTAGGCTACACCTTC. Translating gives CASSSLQGLGYTF.

The gene calls are TRBV12-3 or TRBV12-4 and TRBJ1-5; 7 positions match TRBD1. V shed 5 bases and J 6 bases; nucleotides not matched to a gene: 10. This CDR3 comprises 15 residues. In nucleotides, the CDR3 is TGTGCCAGCAGTCCGACAGGGACGATCCTTCAGCCCCAGCATTTT. Translating it yields CASSPTGTILQPQHF.

J is TRBJ2-3 and V is TRBV20-1; D ambiguous. Trimming took 3 bases from V and 2 from J, leaving 9 bases between them. CDR3 size: 13 residues. The germline CDR1 and CDR2 sequences are DFQATT and SNEGSKA (reference sequence). For the CDR3, the DNA is TGCAGTGCTAGTAGGCAGTCCACAGATACGCAGTATTTT. Its translation is CSASRQSTDTQYF.

The sample holds many counts of this clonotype. This rearrangement joins TRBV5-1 to TRBJ2-5, with unresolved D. The CDR3 runs to 14 residues. Per germline, CDR1 SGHRS and CDR2 YFSETQ. The V end was cut by 1 base, the J end by 2 bases, with 9 bases between. The CDR3 spells CASSLRPEQETQYF. The CDR3 coding sequence is TGCGCCAGCAGCTTGAGGCCAGAGCAAGAGACCCAGTACTTC.